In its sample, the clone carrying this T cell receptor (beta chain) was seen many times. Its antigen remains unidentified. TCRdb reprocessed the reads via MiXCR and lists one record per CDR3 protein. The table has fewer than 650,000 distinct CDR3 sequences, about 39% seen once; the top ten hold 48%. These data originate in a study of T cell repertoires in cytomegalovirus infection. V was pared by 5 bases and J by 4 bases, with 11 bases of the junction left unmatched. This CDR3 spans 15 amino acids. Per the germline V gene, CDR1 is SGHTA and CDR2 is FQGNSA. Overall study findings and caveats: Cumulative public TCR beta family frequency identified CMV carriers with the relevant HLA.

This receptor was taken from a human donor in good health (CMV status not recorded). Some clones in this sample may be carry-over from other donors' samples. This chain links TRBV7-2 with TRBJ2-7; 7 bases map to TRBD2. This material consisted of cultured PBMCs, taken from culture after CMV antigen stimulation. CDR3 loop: CASSAGSGGLYEQYF. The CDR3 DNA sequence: TGTGCCAGCAGCGCGGGGTCGGGAGGCCTGTACGAGCAGTACTTC.